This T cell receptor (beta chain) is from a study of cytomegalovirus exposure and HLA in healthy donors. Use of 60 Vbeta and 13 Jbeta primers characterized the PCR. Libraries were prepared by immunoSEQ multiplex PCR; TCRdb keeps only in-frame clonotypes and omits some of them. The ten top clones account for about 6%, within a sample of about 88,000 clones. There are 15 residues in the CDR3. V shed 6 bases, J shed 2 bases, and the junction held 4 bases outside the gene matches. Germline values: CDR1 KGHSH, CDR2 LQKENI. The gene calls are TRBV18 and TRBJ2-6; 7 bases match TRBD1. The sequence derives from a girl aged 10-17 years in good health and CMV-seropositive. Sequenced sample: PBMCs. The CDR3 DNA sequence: TGTGCCAGCTCGCCGGACAGGCCTGGGGCCAACGTCCTGACTTTC. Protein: CASSPDRPGANVLTF.